This TCR beta chain was found in a study of PD-1 blockade in classical Hodgkin lymphoma. The CDR3 is 14 amino acids. Notes on the study in general: After ASCT, patients who started nivolumab under 1 year later were excluded.

Repertoires were generated with immunoSEQ multiplex PCR, while TCRdb's copy carries only in-frame clones and drops some. The data show tens of thousands of clones, with 90% seen just once and approximately 2.9% held by the top ten. Worth noting for this clone: Its cognate antigen is unknown.

As to time point: cycle 4 day 1 (C4D1), after five to seven weeks of nivolumab. Exposure to brentuximab vedotin varied, and each patient had relapsed following autologous stem cell transplantation. The chain links TRBV21-1 to TRBJ1-1; the table's D call, TRBD1, has no DNA check behind it. TRBV21-1 is listed as a pseudogene. The sample was peripheral blood mononuclear cells (PBMCs), taken before the fourth cycle of nivolumab. This receptor was obtained from a human donor with classical Hodgkin lymphoma. For the CDR3, the DNA is TGTGCCAGCAGAAAGGGACAGGGGGAGACTGAAGCTTTCTTT. Translating it yields CASRKGQGETEAFF.